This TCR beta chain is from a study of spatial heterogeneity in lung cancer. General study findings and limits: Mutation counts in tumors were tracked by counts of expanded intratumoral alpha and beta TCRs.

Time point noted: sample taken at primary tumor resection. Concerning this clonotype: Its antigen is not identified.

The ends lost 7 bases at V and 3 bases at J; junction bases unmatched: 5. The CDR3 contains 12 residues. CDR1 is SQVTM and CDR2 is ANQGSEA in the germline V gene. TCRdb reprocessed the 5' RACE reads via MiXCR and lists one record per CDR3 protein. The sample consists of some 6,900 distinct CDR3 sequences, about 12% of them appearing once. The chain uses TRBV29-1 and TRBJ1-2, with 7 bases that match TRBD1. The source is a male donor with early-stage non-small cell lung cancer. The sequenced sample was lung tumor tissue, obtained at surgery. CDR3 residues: CSADRVDYGYTF. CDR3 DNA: TGCAGCGCTGACAGGGTTGACTATGGCTACACCTTC.